The next 17 T cell receptor beta chains were all read from a single sample in a study of OX40 agonist ivuxolimab in advanced cancers. Assay used: immunoSEQ multiplex PCR; TCRdb lists only in-frame clones, some missing. The table lists about 81,000 clones, around 84% of them singletons. Source: CD4+ or CD8+ T cells sorted from blood, taken in a trial of the OX40 agonist ivuxolimab. The receptors here all came from an adult with an advanced solid tumor such as melanoma, head and neck, liver or kidney cancer.

The V call is TRBV5-1, the J call TRBJ1-5, with 7 positions matching TRBD1. The germline CDR1 and CDR2 sequences are SGHRS and YFSETQ. Unmatched junction bases numbered 18, after V lost 4 bases and J lost 11 bases. CDR3 length: 16 amino acids. The CDR3 spells CASSPGDSGREVSQHF. CDR3 sequence (DNA): TGCGCCAGCAGCCCAGGGGACAGCGGGCGGGAGGTGTCCCAGCATTTT. The full variable domain, its missing parts supplied by reference TRBV5-1 and TRBJ1-5, is KAGVTQTPRYLIKTRGQQVTLSCSPISGHRSVSWYQQTPGQGLQFLFEYFSETQRNKGNFPGRFSGRQFSNSRSEMNVSTLELGDSALYLCASSPGDSGREVSQHFGDGTRLSIL.

J is TRBJ2-7 and V is TRBV7-6; D uncertain. Germline CDR1 and CDR2: SGHVS and FNYEAQ. Trimming removed 3 bases at V and 7 bases at J, with 7 bases between. The CDR3 is 11 amino acids. CDR3: CASSFGEEQYF. CDR3 DNA: TGTGCCAGCAGCTTCGGCGAAGAGCAGTACTTC. The complete variable domain, with remaining parts taken from reference TRBV7-6 and TRBJ2-7, reads GAGVSQSPRYKVTKRGQDVALRCDPISGHVSLYWYRQALGQGPEFLTYFNYEAQQDKSGLPNDRFSAERPEGSISTLTIQRTEQRDSAMYRCASSFGEEQYFGPGTRLTVT.

This clone turned up a few times. The chain combines TRBV19 with TRBJ1-2; 9 bases agree with TRBD1. Germline assignment: CDR1 LNHDA and CDR2 SQIVND (reference sequence). V lost 4 bases, J lost 1 base, and 10 bases stayed unmatched. The CDR3 runs 17 residues. The CDR3 region is CASSSRAGTGNNYGYTF. The CDR3 nucleotides read TGTGCCAGTAGTAGTCGGGCGGGGACAGGGAATAACTATGGCTACACCTTC. The full variable domain, its missing parts supplied by reference TRBV19 and TRBJ1-2, is DGGITQSPKYLFRKEGQNVTLSCEQNLNHDAMYWYRQDPGQGLRLIYYSQIVNDFQKGDIAEGYSVSREKKESFPLTVTSAQKNPTAFYLCASSSRAGTGNNYGYTFGSGTRLTVV.

This clone was seen a few times. V and J are TRBV9 and TRBJ1-1, with no clear D. The CDR3 loop spans 13 amino acids. Trimming pared 3 bases from V and 4 bases from J, leaving 10 bases between. From germline, CDR1 is SGDLS and CDR2 YYNGEE. The CDR3 protein is CASSDQLSTEAFF. CDR3 bases: TGTGCCAGCAGCGACCAATTGAGCACTGAAGCTTTCTTT.

The chain recombines TRBV9 with TRBJ2-7; 7 positions agree with TRBD1. The V gene end was trimmed by 4 bases and the J gene end by 6 bases; junction bases not matched to a gene: 10. This CDR3 has 14 amino acids. Looked up from germline, CDR1 is SGDLS and CDR2 is YYNGEE. The CDR3 region is CASSPGQILGEQYF. DNA for the CDR3: TGTGCCAGCAGCCCGGGACAGATTCTTGGCGAGCAGTACTTC. The full variable domain, completed using reference TRBV9 and TRBJ2-7, is DSGVTQTPKHLITATGQRVTLRCSPRSGDLSVYWYQQSLDQGLQFLIQYYNGEERAKGNILERFSAQQFPDLHSELNLSSLELGDSALYFCASSPGQILGEQYFGPGTRLTVT.

The gene calls are TRBV7-8 and TRBJ2-3; 7 bases match TRBD1. The CDR3 runs to 15 residues. Per the germline V gene, CDR1 is SGHVS and CDR2 is FQNEAQ. V trimming: 5 bases; J trimming: 7 bases; junction bases outside the gene matches: 12. The DNA for the CDR3 is TGTGCCAGCAGCCTAAGACAGGGACCCTCAAATACGCAGTATTTT. Translating gives CASSLRQGPSNTQYF.

This clone showed up just once. The rearrangement uses TRBV28 and TRBJ2-2; no clear D gene. This CDR3 spans 17 amino acids. CDR1 MDHEN and CDR2 SYDVKM come from the germline V gene. V was trimmed by 3 bases and J by 4 bases, leaving 18 bases between them. Written as DNA, the CDR3 is TGTGCCAGCAGTTTGCTTGTCTTCGAGTATGGCACCGGGGAGCTGTTTTTT. This gives the protein CASSLLVFEYGTGELFF.

The chain combines TRBV28 with TRBJ2-7; D not resolved. V dropped 3 bases and J dropped 0 bases, with 9 bases sitting between them. The CDR3 contains 14 residues. Germline V gives CDR1 MDHEN, CDR2 SYDVKM. CDR3 coding DNA: TGTGCCAGCAGTTTGCAACCCCCCTCCTACGAGCAGTACTTC. Residues: CASSLQPPSYEQYF.

The chain recombines TRBV5-5 with TRBJ2-7, with 7 bases lining up with TRBD1. The CDR3 runs to 12 residues. Germline lookup yields CDR1 SGHKS and CDR2 YYEKEE (reference sequence). J lost 5 bases, V lost 2 bases, and 1 base had no gene match. The CDR3 region has the DNA TGTGCCAGCAGCTTCGACAGGGACGAGCAGTACGTC. The encoded protein is CASSFDRDEQYV.

This clone was counted between two and nine times. The chain joins TRBV5-5 to TRBJ2-7; no reliable D call. There are 15 residues in the CDR3. CDR1 is SGHKS, CDR2 YYEKEE, per germline (reference sequence). Between the trimmed V and J ends, which lost 1 base and 2 bases, there was a span of 13 bases. The CDR3 DNA reads as TGTGCCAGCAGCTTGATGGTCGTAGGCCCCTACGAGCAGTACTTC. It translates to CASSLMVVGPYEQYF.

This clone was counted only a few times. The chain links TRBV7-2 to TRBJ1-5; no definite D call. Germline assignment: CDR1 SGHTA and CDR2 FQGNSA. With 5 bases removed from V and 0 bases from J, the gap between germline ends came to 14 bases. This CDR3 spans 16 amino acids. The CDR3 sequence: CASSPPPFYSNQPQHF. CDR3 DNA: TGTGCCAGCAGCCCCCCTCCCTTTTATAGCAATCAGCCCCAGCATTTT.

This chain links TRBV7-9 with TRBJ1-4; tentative D call: TRBD1 (6 bases). V lost 5 bases to trimming and J lost 10 bases, with 8 bases between them. CDR3 length: 11 residues. Germline CDR1 is SEHNR and CDR2 is FQNEAQ (reference sequence). CDR3 in DNA: TGTGCCAGCAGCCCGGACAGAAAACTGTTTTTT. Its translation is CASSPDRKLFF.

Only a few counts were recorded for this clone. The chain combines TRBV5-6 with TRBJ2-1; D is undetermined. The germline V gene has CDR1 SGHDT and CDR2 YYEEEE. Trimming shortened V by 0 bases and J by 10 bases, and 5 bases separated the two germline ends. The CDR3 consists of 11 residues. Here the CDR3 reads CASSLEWEQFF. DNA of the CDR3: TGTGCCAGCAGCTTGGAATGGGAGCAGTTCTTC.

Worth noting for this clone: Different DNA sequences within this sample yield the same CDR3. The chain employs TRBV2 and TRBJ1-5, with D perhaps matching TRBD1 (6 bases). V lost 4 bases and J 4 bases, leaving 8 bases between the germline ends. CDR1 is SNHLY and CDR2 is FYNNEI in the germline V gene. There are 13 residues in the CDR3. In nucleotides, the CDR3 is TGTGCCAGCAGTGGGACAGCTAATCAGCCCCAGCATTTT. Amino acid sequence: CASSGTANQPQHF.

This clone was seen just once. The genes are TRBV13 and TRBJ1-5; D remains ambiguous. V shed 3 bases and J shed 0 bases, with 9 bases lying between them. The CDR3 is 15 residues long. CDR1 is PRHDT, CDR2 FYEKMQ, per germline (reference sequence). The CDR3 DNA reads TGTGCCAGCAGCTTTGGGGTAAATAGCAATCAGCCCCAGCATTTT. This sequence encodes CASSFGVNSNQPQHF.

The chain employs TRBV19 and TRBJ1-5; a possible D gene is TRBD1 (5 bases). V lost 3 bases and J 0 bases, leaving 12 bases between the germline ends. The V gene's germline CDR1 is LNHDA and CDR2 SQIVND (reference sequence). The CDR3 extends over 16 amino acids. In nucleotides, the CDR3 is TGTGCCAGTAGTATTATCATTAGGGGTAGCAATCAGCCCCAGCATTTT. Residues: CASSIIIRGSNQPQHF.

This clone has more than one count but fewer than ten. The chain employs TRBV25-1 and TRBJ2-1; 7 positions agree with TRBD1. CDR3 length: 13 residues. Germline loops: CDR1 MGHDK, CDR2 SYGVNS. V dropped 7 bases and J dropped 5; count of bases not matched to a gene: 5. The CDR3 bases are TGTGCCAGCAACAGGGGATTCGACAATGAGCAGTTCTTC. Protein product: CASNRGFDNEQFF.